This entry describes one T cell receptor beta chain. Its cognate antigen is unknown. Only in-frame clones appear in the TCRdb table, and some are missing; sequencing was by immunoSEQ multiplex PCR. There are about 180,000 clones in the sample; approximately 90% occur only once, and roughly 25% lies in the top ten. The CDR3 consists of 15 residues. The germline gives CDR1 MDHEN, CDR2 SYDVKM. The V end was cut by 7 bases, the J end by 2 bases, with 14 bases between. Researchers grouped second doses given at about 4 or about 12 weeks into one pool. This record comes from a study of T cell responses to AZD1222 COVID-19 vaccine. Study-level points and caveats: Baseline seropositives among AZD1222 recipients totaled only five to seven.

The source is an adult who received the AZD1222 COVID-19 vaccine. The chain employs TRBV28 and TRBJ2-2; D call uncertain. Here the sequenced sample was peripheral blood, taken 28 days after the second AZD1222 dose. The CDR3 bases are TGTGCCAGCACCGTTGGCACTCTTAACACCGGGGAGCTGTTTTTT. Its protein product is CASTVGTLNTGELFF.